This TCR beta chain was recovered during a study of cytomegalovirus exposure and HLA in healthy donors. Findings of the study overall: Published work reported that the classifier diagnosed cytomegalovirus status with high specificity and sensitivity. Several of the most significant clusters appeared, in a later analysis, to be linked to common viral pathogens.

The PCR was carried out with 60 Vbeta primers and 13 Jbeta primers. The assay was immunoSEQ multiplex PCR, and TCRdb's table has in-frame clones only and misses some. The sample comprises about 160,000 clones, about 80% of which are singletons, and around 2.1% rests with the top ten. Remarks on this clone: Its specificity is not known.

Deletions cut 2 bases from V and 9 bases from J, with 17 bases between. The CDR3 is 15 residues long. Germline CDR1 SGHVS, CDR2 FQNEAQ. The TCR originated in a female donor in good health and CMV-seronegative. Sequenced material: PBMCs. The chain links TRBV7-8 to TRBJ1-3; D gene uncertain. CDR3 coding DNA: TGTGCCAGCAGCTTATCATCGGCACCGGCGGGCACCATATATTTT. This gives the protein CASSLSSAPAGTIYF. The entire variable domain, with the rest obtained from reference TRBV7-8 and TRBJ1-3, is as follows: GAGVSQSPRYKVAKRGQDVALRCDPISGHVSLFWYQQALGQGPEFLTYFQNEAQLDKSGLPSDRFFAERPEGSVSTLKIQRTQQEDSAVYLCASSLSSAPAGTIYFGEGSWLTVV.